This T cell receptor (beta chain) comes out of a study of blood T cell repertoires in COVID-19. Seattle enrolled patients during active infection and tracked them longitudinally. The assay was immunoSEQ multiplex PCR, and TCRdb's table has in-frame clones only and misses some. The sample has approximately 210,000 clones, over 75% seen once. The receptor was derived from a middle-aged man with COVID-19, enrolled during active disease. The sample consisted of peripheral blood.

The CDR3 nucleotides read TGTGCCAGCAGTTCACAGGGCTACAATGAGCAGTTCTTC. The encoded protein is CASSSQGYNEQFF. The V call is TRBV6-2 or TRBV6-3, the J call TRBJ2-1, with D tentatively TRBD1 (6 bases). Trimming shortened V by 4 bases and J by 3 bases, and 7 bases separated the two germline ends. This CDR3 is built from 13 residues. Germline V gene data show CDR1 as MNHEY and CDR2 as SVGEGT.